Below are 22 T cell receptor beta chains sequenced from a single sample in a study of blood T cell repertoires in COVID-19. TCRdb's table, derived via immunoSEQ multiplex PCR, lists solely in-frame clones and lacks some. The sample records about 81,000 clones, more than 75% being singletons. The sample taken for sequencing was peripheral blood. The source of these receptors is a human donor in a cohort sampled during active COVID-19.

The rearrangement links TRBV5-1 to TRBJ1-2, with TRBD1 identical over 8 bases. This CDR3 region has 15 residues. J was trimmed by 2 bases and V by 3 bases; bases with no gene match: 6. Germline V gene sequence: CDR1 SGHRS, CDR2 YFSETQ. The CDR3, as DNA: TGCGCCAGCAGCTCTGGACAGGGAAGGAACTATGGCTACACCTTC. Translating it yields CASSSGQGRNYGYTF. Complete variable domain (other parts from reference TRBV5-1 and TRBJ1-2): KAGVTQTPRYLIKTRGQQVTLSCSPISGHRSVSWYQQTPGQGLQFLFEYFSETQRNKGNFPGRFSGRQFSNSRSEMNVSTLELGDSALYLCASSSGQGRNYGYTFGSGTRLTVV.

The chain combines TRBV5-1 with TRBJ1-2; D gene ambiguous. The V end was cut by 4 bases, the J end by 3 bases, with 10 bases between. CDR1 is SGHRS, CDR2 YFSETQ, per germline. The CDR3 loop spans 13 amino acids. The DNA of the CDR3 is TGCGCCAGCAGCGGCCGCCAGGACTATGGCTACACCTTC. This encodes CASSGRQDYGYTF.

This clone was detected a few times. The gene calls are TRBV6-5 and TRBJ2-7; D ambiguous. Trimming pared 6 bases from V and 2 bases from J, leaving 5 bases between. CDR3 length: 11 residues. Germline values: CDR1 MNHEY, CDR2 SVGAGI. The CDR3 sequence: CASRTTYEQYF. In DNA, the CDR3 is TGTGCCAGCAGGACAACCTACGAGCAGTACTTC.

This chain links TRBV4-2 with TRBJ1-6; the D gene is possibly TRBD1 (6 bases). Trimming shortened V by 0 bases and J by 8 bases, and 20 bases separated the two germline ends. The CDR3 covers 18 residues. Germline V gives CDR1 LGHNA, CDR2 YNFKEQ. The DNA for the CDR3 is TGTGCCAGCAGCCAAGAGGGGGTTACAGGGAAGGTTTATTCACCCCTCCACTTT. Translation: CASSQEGVTGKVYSPLHF.

Only a few counts were recorded for this clone. This chain connects TRBV11-2 to TRBJ2-7, with TRBD1 identical over 10 bases. Losses at the gene ends were 4 bases for V and 8 bases for J; bases not matched to a gene: 14. Germline V CDR1 and CDR2: SGHAT, FQNNGV. The CDR3 has 16 amino acids. In DNA, the CDR3 is TGTGCCAGCAGCTCCGCCGGGACAGGGGAGTCATATCAGCAGTACTTC. The encoded protein is CASSSAGTGESYQQYF.

The rearrangement uses TRBV4-1 and TRBJ2-7; 10 bases map to TRBD2. This CDR3 comprises 16 residues. Trimming took 4 bases from V and 1 from J; bases not matched to a gene: 7. In germline, CDR1 is MGHRA, CDR2 YSYEKL. The CDR3 protein is CASSPETSGRSYEQYF. The CDR3 nucleotides read TGCGCCAGCAGCCCAGAGACTAGCGGGCGATCCTACGAGCAGTACTTC.

This clone was observed a few times. The chain joins TRBV5-1 to TRBJ2-3, with TRBD2 matching 8 bases. The V gene's germline CDR1 is SGHRS and CDR2 YFSETQ. This CDR3 has 15 amino acids. The J segment lost 2 bases and the V segment lost 4 bases, leaving 6 bases of the junction unmatched. The DNA for the CDR3 is TGCGCCAGCAGCCCCCGAGCGGGGGACACAGATACGCAGTATTTT. Translating gives CASSPRAGDTDTQYF.

The chain joins TRBV7-3 to TRBJ2-1; 8 nucleotides line up with TRBD1. CDR1 is SGHTA, CDR2 FQGTGA, per germline. Trimming removed 5 bases from V and 7 bases from J; junction bases left unmatched: 4. This CDR3 is 13 amino acids long. CDR3 in DNA: TGTGCCAGCAGCGCCACAGGGGGGAATGAGCAGTTCTTC. Its protein product is CASSATGGNEQFF.

There are a few counts of this clone. J is TRBJ1-3 and V is TRBV7-9; TRBD1 matches 7 bases. Germline CDR1 reads SEHNR; CDR2 reads FQNEAQ (reference sequence). With 5 bases clipped from V and 0 bases from J, the junction kept 10 bases outside the gene matches. This CDR3 contains 17 residues. CDR3 region: CASSDIDRAFSGNTIYF. CDR3 coding DNA: TGTGCCAGCAGCGACATAGACAGGGCCTTCTCTGGAAACACCATATATTTT.

The chain links TRBV12-3 or TRBV12-4 to TRBJ1-1; no reliable D call. The germline V and J ends were trimmed by 2 bases and 9 bases, with 13 bases remaining between them. This CDR3 contains 13 residues. CDR3 DNA: TGTGCCAGCAGTTTACCACCGGGATATCAAGCTTTCTTT. This sequence encodes CASSLPPGYQAFF.

The table lists this clone with a few counts. The chain recombines TRBV7-6 with TRBJ1-5; 7 bases fit TRBD1. The V segment lost 6 bases and the J segment 2 bases; nucleotides outside the gene matches: 10. Germline CDR1 SGHVS, CDR2 FNYEAQ. The CDR3 is 16 amino acids. The CDR3 reads CASSSDRERGNQPQHF. The CDR3 DNA sequence: TGTGCCAGCAGTTCTGACAGGGAAAGAGGCAATCAGCCCCAGCATTTT. Drawing the rest from reference TRBV7-6 and TRBJ1-5, the complete variable domain is GAGVSQSPRYKVTKRGQDVALRCDPISGHVSLYWYRQALGQGPEFLTYFNYEAQQDKSGLPNDRFSAERPEGSISTLTIQRTEQRDSAMYRCASSSDRERGNQPQHFGDGTRLSIL.

This chain uses TRBV12-3 or TRBV12-4 with TRBJ1-5; 7 nucleotides align to TRBD1. The V segment lost 5 bases and the J segment 6 bases; nucleotides outside the gene matches: 1. The CDR3 is 12 amino acids. CDR3 sequence (DNA): TGTGCCAGCAGTACAGGGGTTCAGCCCCAGCATTTT. It is translated as CASSTGVQPQHF.

CDR3 DNA sequence: TGCGCCAGCAGCTTACAGGGGGCTGGAAACACCATATATTTT. Encoded protein: CASSLQGAGNTIYF. The chain is built from TRBV5-1 and TRBJ1-3; 8 bases agree with TRBD1. V trimming: 2 bases; J trimming: 2 bases; junction bases outside the gene matches: 0. This CDR3 has 14 residues. Germline V gene lookup returns CDR1 SGHRS and CDR2 YFSETQ.

The gene calls are TRBV7-2 and TRBJ1-2; tentatively, D is TRBD1 (6 bases). The V and J ends lost 1 base and 6 bases respectively, with 9 bases between them. There are 13 residues in the CDR3. CDR1 is SGHTA and CDR2 is FQGNSA in the germline V gene. CDR3 in DNA: TGTGCCAGCAGCTTAGTCCAGGGGAATGGCTACACCTTC. Translating it yields CASSLVQGNGYTF.

The chain is built from TRBV27 and TRBJ2-7; a possible D gene is TRBD2 (6 bases). Trimming removed 2 bases from V and 4 bases from J, with 12 bases in between. Germline V CDR1 and CDR2: MNHEY, SMNVEV (reference sequence). The CDR3 loop spans 14 amino acids. The CDR3 DNA reads TGTGCCAGCAGTTTAGGGCGGGGTGGTTACGAGCAGTACTTC. Its protein is CASSLGRGGYEQYF.

This chain joins TRBV5-4 and TRBJ1-6, with no clear D. CDR1 and CDR2 (germline): SGHNT, YYREEE (reference sequence). This CDR3 region has 17 residues. Trimming took 4 bases from V and 1 from J, leaving 15 bases between them. The CDR3 DNA reads as TGTGCCAGCAGCCCCGGACGTTCGGGGTCCTATAATTCACCCCTCCACTTT. This sequence encodes CASSPGRSGSYNSPLHF.

This clone appeared a single time. The chain uses TRBV7-8 and TRBJ2-6; 7 bases fit TRBD2. This CDR3 comprises 16 residues. CDR1 SGHVS and CDR2 FQNEAQ come from the germline V gene. Losses at the gene ends were 6 bases for V and 3 bases for J; bases not matched to a gene: 8. The CDR3: CASSHPTGGGANVLTF. CDR3 bases: TGTGCCAGCAGTCACCCGACGGGGGGTGGGGCCAACGTCCTGACTTTC.

V and J are TRBV3-1 (or the pseudogene TRBV3-2) and TRBJ2-2; 10 bases are a match to TRBD1. The ends lost 4 bases at V and 6 bases at J; junction bases unmatched: 5. The CDR3 length is 15 residues. Germline CDR1 is LGHDT and CDR2 is YNNKEL (reference sequence). CDR3 sequence: CASSLYGQGAGELFF. The DNA for the CDR3 is TGTGCCAGCAGCCTATATGGACAGGGGGCCGGGGAGCTGTTTTTT.

CDR3 nucleotide sequence: TGTGCCAGCCGCCCGGGACTAGTTGAAGATACGCAGTATTTT. Encoded protein: CASRPGLVEDTQYF. V is TRBV9 and J is TRBJ2-3, with TRBD2 matching over 8 bases. With V trimmed by 7 bases and J by 5 bases, 9 bases remained unmatched. The germline CDR1 and CDR2 sequences are SGDLS and YYNGEE. CDR3 length: 14 amino acids. Filled out from reference TRBV9 and TRBJ2-3, the complete variable domain reads DSGVTQTPKHLITATGQRVTLRCSPRSGDLSVYWYQQSLDQGLQFLIQYYNGEERAKGNILERFSAQQFPDLHSELNLSSLELGDSALYFCASRPGLVEDTQYFGPGTRLTVL.

This clone has a handful of counts. The chain is built from TRBV2 and TRBJ1-5; D not certain. CDR3 size: 13 residues. Germline CDR1 SNHLY, CDR2 FYNNEI. V lost 3 bases to trimming and J lost 3 bases, with 6 bases between them. The CDR3 is CASSDQINQPQHF. The CDR3 DNA reads TGTGCCAGCAGTGACCAGATCAATCAGCCCCAGCATTTT.

The rearrangement links TRBV5-5 to TRBJ2-5, with 8 positions matching TRBD2. Germline lookup yields CDR1 SGHKS and CDR2 YYEKEE (reference sequence). J lost 4 bases, V lost 4 bases, and 12 bases had no gene match. This CDR3 comprises 16 residues. CDR3 DNA: TGTGCCAGCAGCCGGGGGACGGGGGGGCCAGGAGAGACCCAGTACTTC. It specifies CASSRGTGGPGETQYF.

The chain carries TRBV18 and TRBJ1-1; D gene ambiguous. The germline V and J ends were trimmed by 2 bases and 5 bases, with 18 bases remaining between them. Germline V gene sequence: CDR1 KGHSH, CDR2 LQKENI. The CDR3 extends over 16 amino acids. In DNA form, the CDR3 reads TGTGCCAGCTCACCAACGTCATCAGGCAGCAGAACTGAAGCTTTCTTT. Translating gives CASSPTSSGSRTEAFF.